These T cell receptor beta chains were read from a single sample in a study of shared clonotypes between healthy human individuals. Sequenced by immunoSEQ multiplex PCR; TCRdb stores in-frame clones only, minus some. The repertoire consists of 2 million to 3 million clones, with 90% to 95% occurring once and the leading ten covering approximately 0.35%. The sequenced sample was naive CD4+ T cells from PBMCs. The receptors here all came from a man aged 18 to 30 in good health. Some clones in this sample may be carry-over from other donors' samples. The CDR3 runs from the conserved cysteine through the conserved F or W. D genes are given only for firm matches. Size tells how often a clone was seen (once, few, many) or the class of an expanded clone, and some rows leave it out.

J gene: TRBJ2-7; clone size: NA; V gene: TRBV25-1; D gene: NA; CDR3 DNA: TGTGCCAGCAGTGTAAAACCCATTAGAGGCGCGAGCTCCTACGAGCAGTACTTC; CDR3 protein: CASSVKPIRGASSYEQYF
J gene: TRBJ2-7; clone size: NA; V gene: TRBV15; D gene: NA; CDR3 DNA: TGTGCCACCAGCAGAGGGACTTTATCCTACGAGCAGTACTTC; CDR3 protein: CATSRGTLSYEQYF
J gene: TRBJ2-1; clone size: NA; V gene: TRBV15; D gene: TRBD1; CDR3 DNA: TGTGCCACCAAACCAAGAGACAGGGGGCGGATTAATGAGCAGTTCTTC; CDR3 protein: CATKPRDRGRINEQFF
J gene: TRBJ1-2; clone size: NA; V gene: TRBV5-4; D gene: TRBD1; CDR3 DNA: TGTGCCAGCAGCTCAGGGACAGGGAACTATGGCTACACCTTC; CDR3 protein: CASSSGTGNYGYTF
J gene: TRBJ2-7; clone size: once; V gene: TRBV10-3; D gene: NA; CDR3 DNA: TGTGCCATCAGCGCCACAGGGTTCCAGTACTTC; CDR3 protein: CAISATGFQYF
J gene: TRBJ2-7; clone size: NA; V gene: TRBV5-6; D gene: NA; CDR3 DNA: TGTGCCAGCAGCTGGGGACCGGGCCCCTACGAGCAGTACTTC; CDR3 protein: CASSWGPGPYEQYF
J gene: TRBJ2-1; clone size: NA; V gene: TRBV5-1; D gene: TRBD2; CDR3 DNA: TGCGCCAGCAGCTTGGCGGCTAGCGGGCGGATCGGTGAGCAGTTCTTC; CDR3 protein: CASSLAASGRIGEQFF
J gene: TRBJ2-1; clone size: NA; V gene: TRBV5-1; D gene: TRBD1; CDR3 DNA: TGCGCCAGCAGCTTTAGGACAGGCGATGAGCAGTTCTTC; CDR3 protein: CASSFRTGDEQFF
J gene: TRBJ2-2; clone size: NA; V gene: TRBV7-3; D gene: NA; CDR3 DNA: TGTGCCAGCAGCTGGGGGGCAGTTCACGGCGGGGAGCTGTTTTTT; CDR3 protein: CASSWGAVHGGELFF
J gene: TRBJ2-2; clone size: NA; V gene: TRBV9; D gene: NA; CDR3 DNA: TGTGCCAGCAGCGTACGAGCCGGGAGCCCCGGGGAGCTGTTTTTT; CDR3 protein: CASSVRAGSPGELFF
J gene: TRBJ2-1; clone size: NA; V gene: TRBV7-2; D gene: TRBD2; CDR3 DNA: TGTGCCAGCAGCTTCGGACTAGCGGGAGGGCATGAGCAGTTCTTC; CDR3 protein: CASSFGLAGGHEQFF
J gene: TRBJ2-2; clone size: few; V gene: TRBV20-1; D gene: TRBD1; CDR3 DNA: TGCAGTGCTGGGACAGACGGGGAGCTGTTTTTT; CDR3 protein: CSAGTDGELFF
J gene: TRBJ2-5; clone size: NA; V gene: TRBV4-2; D gene: NA; CDR3 DNA: TGTGCCAGCAGCCAAGGGAAAGAGACCCAGTACTTC; CDR3 protein: CASSQGKETQYF
J gene: TRBJ1-2; clone size: NA; V gene: TRBV6-5; D gene: NA; CDR3 DNA: TGTGCCAGCAGTTACCGGGCAGGCTACGGCTACACCTTC; CDR3 protein: CASSYRAGYGYTF
J gene: TRBJ1-1; clone size: few; V gene: TRBV18; D gene: TRBD1; CDR3 DNA: TGTGCCAGCTCACCTGACAGGGAGCTTTTGCCTTTCTTT; CDR3 protein: CASSPDRELLPFF
J gene: TRBJ2-5; clone size: once; V gene: TRBV9; D gene: TRBD2; CDR3 DNA: TGTGCCAGCAGCCTCCGCGGGGGGCAAGAGACCCAGTACTTC; CDR3 protein: CASSLRGGQETQYF
J gene: TRBJ1-2; clone size: NA; V gene: TRBV28; D gene: NA; CDR3 DNA: TGTGCCAGCAGTACCCCCCTTGGGAACACCTTC; CDR3 protein: CASSTPLGNTF
J gene: TRBJ2-5; clone size: NA; V gene: TRBV11-2; D gene: NA; CDR3 DNA: TGTGCCAGCAGCTTAGATAGGGAGACCCAGTACTTC; CDR3 protein: CASSLDRETQYF
J gene: TRBJ2-6; clone size: NA; V gene: TRBV14; D gene: NA; CDR3 DNA: TGTGCCAGCAGCCAAGATGAACGCGTTACAGGGAGCTCTGGGGCCAACGTCCTGACTTTC; CDR3 protein: CASSQDERVTGSSGANVLTF
J gene: TRBJ2-3; clone size: NA; V gene: TRBV4-1; D gene: TRBD1; CDR3 DNA: TGCGCCAGCAGCCAAGTAGGCAGGGGGCGCGGAGATACGCAGTATTTT; CDR3 protein: CASSQVGRGRGDTQYF
J gene: TRBJ2-1; clone size: NA; V gene: TRBV7-3; D gene: TRBD2; CDR3 DNA: TGTGCCAGCAGCTTACTAGCGGGAGCTCCCATATCCTACAATGAGCAGTTCTTC; CDR3 protein: CASSLLAGAPISYNEQFF
J gene: TRBJ1-1; clone size: once; V gene: TRBV7-3; D gene: NA; CDR3 DNA: TGTGCCAGCAGCCCCGGCGGGACACGGCAAACTGAAGCTTTCTTT; CDR3 protein: CASSPGGTRQTEAFF
J gene: TRBJ2-7; clone size: NA; V gene: TRBV5-1; D gene: TRBD2; CDR3 DNA: TGCGCCAGCAGCTTGGGGACTAGCGGCGAGCAGTACTTC; CDR3 protein: CASSLGTSGEQYF
J gene: TRBJ2-2; clone size: once; V gene: TRBV10-1; D gene: TRBD1; CDR3 DNA: TGCGCCAGCAGCCAGACAGGGCTAAACACCGGGGAGCTGTTTTTT; CDR3 protein: CASSQTGLNTGELFF
J gene: TRBJ2-5; clone size: NA; V gene: TRBV7-3; D gene: NA; CDR3 DNA: TGTGCCAGCAGTCCAGGGGTGGGAGAGACCCAGTACTTC; CDR3 protein: CASSPGVGETQYF
J gene: TRBJ2-7; clone size: NA; V gene: TRBV19; D gene: TRBD1; CDR3 DNA: TGTGCCAGTAGTCCGGACAGGCTTCCCTACGAGCAGTACTTC; CDR3 protein: CASSPDRLPYEQYF
J gene: TRBJ2-2; clone size: NA; V gene: TRBV4-1; D gene: NA; CDR3 DNA: TGCGCCAGCAGCCAGGGGGTATTTAGCGTACCGAACACCGGGGAGCTGTTTTTT; CDR3 protein: CASSQGVFSVPNTGELFF
J gene: TRBJ2-3; clone size: NA; V gene: TRBV5-1; D gene: TRBD2; CDR3 DNA: TGCGCCAGCAGCTTGGGAGCGGGGTACACAGATACGCAGTATTTT; CDR3 protein: CASSLGAGYTDTQYF
J gene: TRBJ2-5; clone size: NA; V gene: TRBV5-4; D gene: NA; CDR3 DNA: TGTGCCAGCAGCGGGGACCCGCGGGAGACCCAGTACTTC; CDR3 protein: CASSGDPRETQYF
J gene: TRBJ1-3; clone size: NA; V gene: TRBV7-6; D gene: TRBD1; CDR3 DNA: TGTGCCAGCAGCTTCCGGACAGGGAGCGCGGGAAACACCATATATTTT; CDR3 protein: CASSFRTGSAGNTIYF
J gene: TRBJ2-1; clone size: NA; V gene: TRBV4-3; D gene: TRBD2; CDR3 DNA: TGCGCCAGCAGCCACCAGCGGGAGAATTATGAGCAGTTCTTC; CDR3 protein: CASSHQRENYEQFF